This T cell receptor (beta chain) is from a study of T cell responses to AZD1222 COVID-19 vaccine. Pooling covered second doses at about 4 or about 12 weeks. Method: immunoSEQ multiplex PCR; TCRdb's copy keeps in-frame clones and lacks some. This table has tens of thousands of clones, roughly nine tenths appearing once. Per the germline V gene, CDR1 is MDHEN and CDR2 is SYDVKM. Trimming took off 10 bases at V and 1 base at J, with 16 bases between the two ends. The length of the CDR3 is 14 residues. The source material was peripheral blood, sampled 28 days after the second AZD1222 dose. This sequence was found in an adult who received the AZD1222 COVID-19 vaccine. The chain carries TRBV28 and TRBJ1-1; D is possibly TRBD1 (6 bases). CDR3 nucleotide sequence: TGTGCCATCACGCCCTCACAGGGGAACACTGAAGCTTTCTTT. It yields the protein CAITPSQGNTEAFF.